This passage covers 21 T cell receptor beta chains from one sample sequenced in a study of PD-L1 blockade in urothelial cancer. The protocol was immunoSEQ multiplex PCR, while the TCRdb copy is restricted to in-frame clones and leaves out a portion. This table holds about 91,000 clones, 70% to 90% found once. Time point specified: peripheral blood 6 weeks after treatment start. Specimen: PBMCs, collected around atezolizumab (anti-PD-L1) treatment. The receptors come from a man in his 70s with urothelial cancer.

The chain employs TRBV6-1 and TRBJ2-5; 8 bases map to TRBD2. Germline loops: CDR1 MNHNS, CDR2 SASEGT. The ends lost 6 bases at V and 3 bases at J; junction bases unmatched: 3. The length of the CDR3 is 13 residues. CDR3 nucleotide sequence: TGTGCCAGCAGCGGGGGGGATGAAGAGACCCAGTACTTC. Translating gives CASSGGDEETQYF.

This clone was counted once. The CDR3, as DNA: TGTGCCAGCAGCCCCGGGCCCGGGGGTGGGGCCAACGTCCTGACTTTC. It is translated as CASSPGPGGGANVLTF. The chain is built from TRBV5-6 and TRBJ2-6, with D tentatively TRBD2 (6 bases). The CDR3 extends over 16 amino acids. Germline V CDR1 and CDR2: SGHDT, YYEEEE. The germline V and J ends were trimmed by 4 bases and 3 bases, with 14 bases remaining between them.

J is TRBJ2-5 and V is TRBV9; D remains ambiguous. The CDR3 covers 15 residues. V lost 1 base and J lost 2, with 12 bases in between. CDR1 and CDR2 (germline): SGDLS, YYNGEE. CDR3 sequence (DNA): TGTGCCAGCAGCGTAACGAACTCCCCACAAGAGACCCAGTACTTC. It translates to CASSVTNSPQETQYF.

The chain joins TRBV7-9 to TRBJ2-7; tentative D call: TRBD1 (6 bases). The V and J ends lost 5 bases and 5 bases respectively, with 13 bases between them. The CDR3 is 13 residues long. CDR1 and CDR2 (germline): SEHNR, FQNEAQ (reference sequence). The CDR3 bases are TGTGCCAGCAGCAAGGACAGCTACCACGAGCAGTACTTC. As protein: CASSKDSYHEQYF.

This clone has only a few counts. The chain links TRBV7-3 to TRBJ2-2; the D gene is possibly TRBD1 (6 bases). The germline V gene has CDR1 SGHTA and CDR2 FQGTGA. The CDR3 length is 15 residues. V was pared by 5 bases and J by 0 bases, with 10 bases between. The CDR3, as DNA: TGTGCCAGCAGCCCACAGGGCTCGAACACCGGGGAGCTGTTTTTT. Residues: CASSPQGSNTGELFF.

The rearrangement uses TRBV27 and TRBJ2-4, with D perhaps TRBD1 (6 bases). V was shortened by 6 bases and J by 0 bases, with 12 bases between the two germline ends. From germline, CDR1 is MNHEY and CDR2 SMNVEV (reference sequence). This CDR3 has 15 amino acids. The CDR3 nucleotides are TGTGCCAGCAGCCCAGGGGCCCTAGCCAAAAACATTCAGTACTTC. Residues: CASSPGALAKNIQYF.

The chain couples TRBV18 to TRBJ2-5; D is possibly TRBD1 (6 bases). V was shortened by 3 bases and J by 5 bases, with 16 bases between the two germline ends. The CDR3 extends over 15 amino acids. Germline CDR1 reads KGHSH; CDR2 reads LQKENI. CDR3 sequence reads: CASSPLQGYGETQYF. The CDR3 DNA follows: TGTGCCAGCTCACCGCTACAGGGATACGGGGAGACCCAGTACTTC.

The V call is TRBV29-1, the J call TRBJ1-1; D is unresolved. V was pared by 2 bases and J by 3 bases, with 13 bases between. Germline values: CDR1 SQVTM, CDR2 ANQGSEA. The CDR3 length is 14 residues. CDR3 DNA: TGCAGCGTTGAACGCCCCCTAGTCGACACTGAAGCTTTCTTT. It yields the protein CSVERPLVDTEAFF. Full variable domain (missing parts from reference TRBV29-1 and TRBJ1-1): SAVISQKPSRDICQRGTSLTIQCQVDSQVTMMFWYRQQPGQSLTLIATANQGSEATYESGFVIDKFPISRPNLTFSTLTVSNMSPEDSSIYLCSVERPLVDTEAFFGQGTRLTVV.

This clone was observed a handful of times. V is TRBV7-3 and J is TRBJ2-3; D is undetermined. The CDR3 is 12 amino acids. CDR1 and CDR2 from the germline V gene are SGHTA and FQGTGA. V lost 5 bases and J lost 2, with 5 bases in between. The CDR3 DNA is TGTGCCAGCAGCCGCGACACAGATACGCAGTATTTT. This sequence encodes CASSRDTDTQYF.

The chain is built from TRBV7-9 and TRBJ2-1; possibly TRBD2 for D (5 bases). With 2 bases removed from V and 7 bases from J, the gap between germline ends came to 12 bases. The germline V gene has CDR1 SEHNR and CDR2 FQNEAQ (reference sequence). This CDR3 region has 14 residues. In DNA form, the CDR3 reads TGTGCCAGCAGCTTATCAGATAGGAGGAATGAGCAGTTCTTC. This codes for CASSLSDRRNEQFF.

This rearrangement joins TRBV7-3 to TRBJ1-5, with D unresolved. The CDR3 runs to 16 residues. Germline-derived CDR1 and CDR2 are SGHTA and FQGTGA. V gave up 3 bases and J gave up 9 bases, with 21 bases separating them. CDR3 amino acids: CASSFKLWATEGPQHF. The CDR3 coding sequence is TGTGCCAGCAGCTTTAAATTGTGGGCCACCGAAGGGCCCCAGCATTTT.

This clone appeared a single time. The rearrangement joins TRBV6-4 to TRBJ1-6; no firm D call. The CDR3 consists of 15 residues. The V and J ends lost 0 bases and 10 bases respectively, with 13 bases between them. Germline V gene sequence: CDR1 MRHNA, CDR2 SNTAGT. CDR3 nucleotide sequence: TGTGCCAGCAGTGACTCACCGGGAGGTAGGTCACCCCTCCACTTT. Translation: CASSDSPGGRSPLHF.

The chain links TRBV29-1 to TRBJ2-3; 8 bases line up with TRBD1. The CDR3 length is 13 residues. Germline CDR1 SQVTM, CDR2 ANQGSEA. The V segment lost 4 bases and the J segment 1 base; nucleotides outside the gene matches: 1. This CDR3 reads CSVGGQGTDTQYF. CDR3 in DNA: TGCAGCGTTGGGGGACAGGGCACAGATACGCAGTATTTT.

The chain uses TRBV5-1 and TRBJ1-3, with D possibly matching TRBD1 (5 bases). With 2 bases removed from V and 0 bases from J, the gap between germline ends came to 9 bases. From germline, CDR1 is SGHRS and CDR2 YFSETQ. The CDR3 consists of 15 residues. CDR3 coding DNA: TGCGCCAGCAGCTTACAGGCTAGCTCTGGAAACACCATATATTTT. Translating it yields CASSLQASSGNTIYF.

V usage is TRBV4-2 and J usage is TRBJ2-2; 9 nucleotides match TRBD2. Germline values: CDR1 LGHNA, CDR2 YNFKEQ. This CDR3 spans 16 amino acids. Trimming took 5 bases from V and 3 from J; bases not matched to a gene: 7. CDR3 protein: CASSALAGYYTGELFF. The CDR3 nucleotides read TGTGCCAGCAGCGCTCTAGCGGGATACTACACCGGGGAGCTGTTTTTT.

J is TRBJ2-5 and V is TRBV6-1; TRBD1 matches at 8 bases. This CDR3 is 16 amino acids long. CDR1 is MNHNS and CDR2 is SASEGT in the germline V gene. With V trimmed by 3 bases and J by 5 bases, 11 bases remained unmatched. The CDR3 protein is CASSETPWTGRETQYF. The DNA of the CDR3 is TGTGCCAGCAGTGAGACCCCCTGGACAGGGCGGGAGACCCAGTACTTC.

The chain employs TRBV5-4 and TRBJ2-3; tentative D call: TRBD2 (6 bases). This CDR3 region has 14 residues. V lost 7 bases and J lost 2, with 14 bases in between. Germline values: CDR1 SGHNT, CDR2 YYREEE (reference sequence). CDR3 amino acids: CASAPGGSTDTQYF. The CDR3 DNA sequence: TGTGCCAGCGCGCCCGGGGGATCCACAGATACGCAGTATTTT.

The chain has TRBV30 and TRBJ1-1; 9 nucleotides line up with TRBD1. Per germline, CDR1 GTSNPN and CDR2 SVGIG (reference sequence). The CDR3 has 14 residues. Losses at the gene ends were 4 bases for V and 4 bases for J; bases not matched to a gene: 7. The DNA of the CDR3 is TGTGCCTGGAAGTTCACAGGGGGCTCCACTGAAGCTTTCTTT. As protein: CAWKFTGGSTEAFF.

The J gene is TRBJ2-2, the V gene TRBV5-1, with 12 bases fitting TRBD2. Germline V gives CDR1 SGHRS, CDR2 YFSETQ. Trimming removed 1 base from V and 1 base from J; junction bases left unmatched: 2. The CDR3 is 17 residues long. The chain's CDR3 is CASSLTSGGQNTGELFF. Here the CDR3 DNA reads TGCGCCAGCAGCTTGACTAGCGGGGGGCAGAACACCGGGGAGCTGTTTTTT.

J is TRBJ2-3 and V is TRBV19, with D tentatively TRBD1 (5 bases). The CDR3 runs to 13 residues. The V end lost 2 bases, the J end lost 5 bases, and 8 bases lay between the germline ends. Germline CDR1 and CDR2: LNHDA and SQIVND (reference sequence). The CDR3 DNA reads as TGTGCCAGTAGTATACCAGGGCGAGATACGCAGTATTTT. Translating it yields CASSIPGRDTQYF.

This chain uses TRBV19 with TRBJ1-5, with 7 bases fitting TRBD1. V dropped 3 bases and J dropped 2; count of bases not matched to a gene: 10. Per the germline V gene, CDR1 is LNHDA and CDR2 is SQIVND (reference sequence). This CDR3 spans 17 amino acids. This CDR3 is CASSMGQTVSGNQPQHF. The DNA of the CDR3 is TGTGCCAGTAGTATGGGACAGACTGTTTCGGGCAATCAGCCCCAGCATTTT.